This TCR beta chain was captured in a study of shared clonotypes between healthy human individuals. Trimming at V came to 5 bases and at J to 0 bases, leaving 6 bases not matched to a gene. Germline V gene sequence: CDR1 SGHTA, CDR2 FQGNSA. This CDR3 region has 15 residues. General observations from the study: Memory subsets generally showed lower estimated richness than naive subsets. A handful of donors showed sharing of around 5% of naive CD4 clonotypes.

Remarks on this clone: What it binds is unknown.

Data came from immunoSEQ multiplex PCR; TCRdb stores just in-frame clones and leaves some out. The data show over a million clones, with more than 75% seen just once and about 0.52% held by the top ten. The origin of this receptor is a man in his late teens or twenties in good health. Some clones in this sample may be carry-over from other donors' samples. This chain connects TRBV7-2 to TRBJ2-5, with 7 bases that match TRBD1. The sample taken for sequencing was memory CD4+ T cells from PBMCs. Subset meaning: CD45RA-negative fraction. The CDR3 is CASSRKTGYQETQYF. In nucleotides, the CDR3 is TGTGCCAGCAGCCGAAAGACAGGGTACCAAGAGACCCAGTACTTC.